This TCR beta chain comes out of a study of CD8 T cells in ankylosing spondylitis. Regarding the study as a whole: Prior work had noted some motif variants in reactive arthritis blood and synovial fluid. Within ankylosing spondylitis blood, a TCR beta motif made up of several highly homologous variants appeared to be characteristic. Disease-linked clones reportedly concentrated significantly in matched ankylosing spondylitis synovial fluid.

MiXCR, applied by TCRdb to the 5' RACE reads, yields one record per CDR3 protein. The table includes about 160,000 distinct CDR3 sequences, approximately 9% detected once. This clonotype was seen more than once but under ten times. The antigen is not known. Germline CDR1 and CDR2: LGHNA and YNFKEQ. CDR3 size: 14 residues. V lost 4 bases to trimming and J lost 0 bases, with 10 bases between them. This receptor was taken from a female donor with ankylosing spondylitis or in good health (not recorded which). The V call is TRBV4-2, the J call TRBJ2-7; D tentatively reads TRBD1 or TRBD2 (5 bases each). What was sequenced was blood, either unsorted or a sorted T cell fraction (not recorded which). The CDR3 loop reads CASSPGANSYEQYF. Here the CDR3 DNA reads TGTGCCAGCAGCCCCGGGGCCAACTCCTACGAGCAGTACTTC.